Listed here are 26 T cell receptor beta chains from one sample, sequenced in a study of blood T cell repertoires in COVID-19. Profiled with immunoSEQ multiplex PCR; TCRdb holds only in-frame clones, not every one. This table has 120,000 or so clones, around 91% appearing once. The sample comprised peripheral blood. The source of these receptors is a woman in her fifties or sixties with COVID-19, enrolled during active disease.

The genes are TRBV9 and TRBJ2-3, with D hard to call. With 0 bases removed from V and 5 bases from J, the gap between germline ends came to 13 bases. Germline lookup yields CDR1 SGDLS and CDR2 YYNGEE. The CDR3 loop spans 15 amino acids. The CDR3 region is CASSVGSQREDTQYF. CDR3 nucleotide sequence: TGTGCCAGCAGCGTAGGGAGTCAGCGAGAAGATACGCAGTATTTT.

V and J are TRBV4-3 and TRBJ1-2, with 10 bases lining up with TRBD1. J gave up 8 bases and V 3 bases, and 6 bases lay outside the gene matches. Looked up from germline, CDR1 is LGHNA and CDR2 is YSLEER. The CDR3 runs 14 residues. The chain's CDR3 is CASSQGQGRSGYTF. The CDR3 DNA sequence: TGCGCCAGCAGCCAGGGACAGGGGAGGAGCGGCTACACCTTC.

The chain carries TRBV4-3 and TRBJ1-5, with a possible D match to TRBD1 (6 bases). The CDR3 runs 15 residues. The V gene lost 1 base and the J gene lost 6 bases, with 13 bases spanning the gap. Germline assignment: CDR1 LGHNA and CDR2 YSLEER. The CDR3 region is CASSQGIGGGQPQHF. Written as DNA, the CDR3 is TGCGCCAGCAGCCAAGGCATAGGGGGGGGTCAGCCCCAGCATTTT.

This sequence joins TRBV4-3 and TRBJ1-2, with TRBD1 identical over 8 bases. In germline, CDR1 is LGHNA, CDR2 YSLEER. V lost 3 bases, J lost 4 bases, and 7 bases stayed unmatched. CDR3 size: 15 residues. This CDR3 reads CASSQMTGEAYGYTF. DNA for the CDR3: TGCGCCAGCAGCCAGATGACAGGGGAGGCCTATGGCTACACCTTC.

This clone was recorded only once. The chain uses TRBV6-1 and TRBJ1-5; D might be TRBD1 (5 bases). Between the trimmed V and J ends, which lost 4 bases and 0 bases, there was a span of 13 bases. Germline CDR1 is MNHNS and CDR2 is SASEGT. The CDR3 has 16 residues. CDR3 coding DNA: TGTGCCAGCAGTGGGGAACAGGCCCCTAGCAATCAGCCCCAGCATTTT. Its protein product is CASSGEQAPSNQPQHF.

This chain uses TRBV18 with TRBJ2-1; a weak D match, TRBD1 (5 bases). The CDR3 length is 16 residues. The germline gives CDR1 KGHSH, CDR2 LQKENI. Trimming cost V 2 bases and J 2 bases, with 13 bases left between them. The CDR3 region is CASSPAQGITYNEQFF. CDR3 in DNA: TGTGCCAGCTCACCAGCCCAGGGTATCACCTACAATGAGCAGTTCTTC.

This clone was observed a single time. The CDR3 loop reads CASSLVAGGVRYGYTF. CDR3 nucleotide sequence: TGTGCCAGCAGCTTAGTGGCAGGGGGTGTTAGGTATGGCTACACCTTC. The V gene is TRBV7-2, the J gene TRBJ1-2, with 7 nucleotides matching TRBD1. The CDR3 runs to 16 residues. CDR1 and CDR2 from the germline V gene are SGHTA and FQGNSA. V gave up 1 base and J gave up 5 bases; unmatched junction bases: 10.

The chain couples TRBV18 to TRBJ2-5; D gene unclear. This CDR3 region has 15 residues. Trimming pared 3 bases from V and 5 bases from J, leaving 16 bases between. Germline V gives CDR1 KGHSH, CDR2 LQKENI. In DNA, the CDR3 is TGTGCCAGCTCACCCCAGTTTGCGGCGGCGGAGACCCAGTACTTC. Translation: CASSPQFAAAETQYF. Filled out from reference TRBV18 and TRBJ2-5, the complete variable domain reads NAGVMQNPRHLVRRRGQEARLRCSPMKGHSHVYWYRQLPEEGLKFMVYLQKENIIDESGMPKERFSAEFPKEGPSILRIQQVVRGDSAAYFCASSPQFAAAETQYFGPGTRLLVL.

This rearrangement joins TRBV27 to TRBJ1-5; D perhaps matches TRBD1 (5 bases). Germline CDR1 and CDR2: MNHEY and SMNVEV (reference sequence). The CDR3 extends over 17 amino acids. Trimming took 1 base from V and 2 from J, leaving 15 bases between them. The CDR3 sequence: CASSLYGDAGGNQPQHF. The CDR3 nucleotides are TGTGCCAGCAGTTTATATGGGGACGCGGGGGGCAATCAGCCCCAGCATTTT.

Comments on this clone: The junction does not match germline at one end; this may be a read error. CDR3 sequence: CASSLQYGTQETQYF. CDR3 nucleotide sequence: TGTGCTAGCAGCTTACAATACGGGACTCAAGAGACCCAGTACTTC. The rearrangement uses TRBV7-7 and TRBJ2-5; D is perhaps TRBD2 (6 bases). This CDR3 spans 15 amino acids. Germline CDR1 SSHAT, CDR2 FNYEAQ (reference sequence).

This sequence joins TRBV6-5 and TRBJ2-1; 9 bases are a match to TRBD2. Germline V gene data show CDR1 as MNHEY and CDR2 as SVGAGI. The CDR3 runs to 16 residues. V shed 4 bases and J 7 bases; nucleotides not matched to a gene: 11. DNA for the CDR3: TGTGCCAGCAGTTCTCCCGGCGGGGGGGCAGGTAATGAGCAGTTCTTC. Translation: CASSSPGGGAGNEQFF.

The chain has TRBV7-3 and TRBJ2-1; tentatively, D is TRBD2 (5 bases). The V end lost 5 bases, the J end lost 12 bases, and 17 bases lay between the germline ends. Germline lookup yields CDR1 SGHTA and CDR2 FQGTGA. The CDR3 sequence is 13 residues long. CDR3 coding DNA: TGTGCCAGCAGCGCCACCGGGAATTCTGGGCAGTTCTTC. It is translated as CASSATGNSGQFF.

This chain joins TRBV5-4 and TRBJ1-6; 8 nucleotides line up with TRBD1. J was trimmed by 6 bases and V by 3 bases; bases with no gene match: 5. The CDR3 extends over 15 amino acids. Germline assignment: CDR1 SGHNT and CDR2 YYREEE (reference sequence). The CDR3, as DNA: TGTGCCAGCAGCTCTGGACAGGGAGGTAATTCACCCCTCCACTTT. This gives the protein CASSSGQGGNSPLHF.

The chain carries TRBV7-6 and TRBJ1-5, with D unresolved. The CDR3 is made up of 13 amino acids. V was shortened by 5 bases and J by 0 bases, with 5 bases between the two germline ends. From germline, CDR1 is SGHVS and CDR2 FNYEAQ. CDR3 region: CASSPDSNQPQHF. The CDR3, as DNA: TGTGCCAGCAGCCCAGATAGCAATCAGCCCCAGCATTTT.

The V and J genes are TRBV6-5 and TRBJ1-2; D is undetermined. V lost 8 bases to trimming and J lost 4 bases, with 14 bases between them. CDR3 length: 13 amino acids. Germline CDR1 is MNHEY and CDR2 is SVGAGI. The CDR3 DNA reads TGTGCCAGCGGACCAAGGGAGTCCTATGGCTACACCTTC. This encodes CASGPRESYGYTF.

The V and J genes are TRBV11-2 and TRBJ2-7; no reliable D call. The CDR3 length is 19 residues. CDR1 and CDR2 (germline): SGHAT, FQNNGV. V was trimmed by 1 base and J by 2 bases, leaving 24 bases between them. CDR3 region: CASSLGRVWYGFSAYEQYF. The CDR3 nucleotides are TGTGCCAGCAGCTTAGGTCGGGTTTGGTATGGGTTTTCTGCCTACGAGCAGTACTTC.

The V and J genes are TRBV19 and TRBJ1-1; D call uncertain. Between the trimmed V and J ends, which lost 5 bases and 1 base, there was a span of 17 bases. The CDR3 runs 16 residues. The germline gives CDR1 LNHDA, CDR2 SQIVND (reference sequence). The CDR3 DNA reads TGTGCCAGTAGTCTTGGTGGTCGGCGCGGGAACACTGAAGCTTTCTTT. Protein sequence: CASSLGGRRGNTEAFF.

CDR3 in amino acids: CASSIRLQRGGHKGEAFF. CDR3 sequence (DNA): TGTGCCAGTAGTATTCGCCTCCAAAGGGGGGGCCACAAAGGTGAAGCTTTCTTT. The V call is TRBV19, the J call TRBJ1-1; possibly TRBD1 for D (6 bases). V lost 3 bases and J lost 7, with 27 bases in between. CDR3 length: 18 amino acids. CDR1 and CDR2 from the germline V gene are LNHDA and SQIVND (reference sequence).

V gene TRBV4-3 combines with J gene TRBJ2-1; D might be TRBD1 (6 bases). The CDR3 extends over 17 amino acids. The germline V gene encodes CDR1 LGHNA and CDR2 YSLEER. V was shortened by 0 bases and J by 4 bases, with 16 bases between the two germline ends. The CDR3 sequence is CASSQEPEKDSYNEQFF. Written as DNA, the CDR3 is TGCGCCAGCAGCCAAGAACCTGAGAAGGACAGTTACAATGAGCAGTTCTTC.

The V gene is TRBV19, the J gene TRBJ2-3; D gene uncertain. V was clipped by 8 bases and J by 0 bases, with 9 bases between them. The CDR3 runs 13 residues. Per germline, CDR1 LNHDA and CDR2 SQIVND (reference sequence). The CDR3 loop reads CASGGGSTDTQYF. The CDR3 DNA is TGTGCCAGTGGTGGCGGAAGCACAGATACGCAGTATTTT.

The chain links TRBV12-3 or TRBV12-4 to TRBJ1-1; D ambiguous. Trimming took off 6 bases at V and 6 bases at J, with 8 bases between the two ends. The CDR3 runs to 11 residues. CDR3 loop: CASSLTSEAFF. The DNA of the CDR3 is TGTGCCAGCAGCCTTACATCTGAAGCTTTCTTT.

The rearrangement links TRBV19 to TRBJ2-7; 9 nucleotides align to TRBD1. Trimming took 6 bases from V and 0 from J; bases not matched to a gene: 9. Germline V gene sequence: CDR1 LNHDA, CDR2 SQIVND (reference sequence). The CDR3 has 16 residues. Here the CDR3 DNA reads TGTGCCAGTAGCCTAGCCGGGACAGGGAGCTCCTACGAGCAGTACTTC. Its protein product is CASSLAGTGSSYEQYF.

This rearrangement joins TRBV24-1 to TRBJ1-5; no firm D call. The CDR3 is 9 residues long. V dropped 12 bases and J dropped 4 bases, with 3 bases sitting between them. CDR1 and CDR2 from the germline V gene are KGHDR and SFDVKD. In DNA form, the CDR3 reads TGTGCCCTAAATCAGCCCCAGCATTTT. It yields the protein CALNQPQHF.

V usage is TRBV10-3 and J usage is TRBJ2-7, with 8 nucleotides matching TRBD2. J gave up 4 bases and V 2 bases, and 7 bases lay outside the gene matches. This CDR3 spans 15 amino acids. Germline values: CDR1 ENHRY, CDR2 SYGVKD. CDR3 loop: CAISEGTSGAYEQYF. CDR3 nucleotides: TGTGCCATCAGTGAGGGTACTAGCGGAGCTTACGAGCAGTACTTC.

The chain uses TRBV6-5 and TRBJ1-4; TRBD1 agrees at 9 bases. The germline V gene has CDR1 MNHEY and CDR2 SVGAGI. This CDR3 contains 15 residues. V dropped 6 bases and J dropped 7; count of bases not matched to a gene: 9. CDR3 in amino acids: CASRQQGARVEKLFF. The CDR3 region has the DNA TGTGCCAGCAGGCAACAGGGGGCGCGTGTTGAAAAACTGTTTTTT.

CDR3 nucleotides: TGTGCCAGCAGCGTAGGTGGGGCGGGGAGCTCGTGGGAGCAGTTCTTC. It codes for CASSVGGAGSSWEQFF. V and J are TRBV9 and TRBJ2-1, with a possible D match to TRBD2 (6 bases). This CDR3 contains 16 residues. Trimming removed 0 bases at V and 10 bases at J, with 20 bases between. The germline V gene encodes CDR1 SGDLS and CDR2 YYNGEE.